This TCR beta chain was identified during a study of cytomegalovirus exposure and HLA in healthy donors. Findings and limits, study-wide: TCR sequences were mostly rare, though some public TCRs occurred in many donors.

This table comes from immunoSEQ multiplex PCR, and its TCRdb copy is limited to in-frame clones, with some not included. The sample carries 150,000 to 200,000 clones, more than 70% recorded once. To note about this clone: Its specificity is unknown.

Per the germline V gene, CDR1 is KGHSH and CDR2 is LQKENI. J gave up 1 base and V 2 bases, and 3 bases lay outside the gene matches. This CDR3 region has 15 residues. The sample taken for sequencing was PBMCs. The source of this sequence is a young woman in good health and CMV-seronegative. This chain joins TRBV18 and TRBJ1-1; 8 nucleotides match TRBD1. CDR3 sequence (DNA): TGTGCCAGCTCACCAAGACAGGGGCCGAACACTGAAGCTTTCTTT. Protein: CASSPRQGPNTEAFF.